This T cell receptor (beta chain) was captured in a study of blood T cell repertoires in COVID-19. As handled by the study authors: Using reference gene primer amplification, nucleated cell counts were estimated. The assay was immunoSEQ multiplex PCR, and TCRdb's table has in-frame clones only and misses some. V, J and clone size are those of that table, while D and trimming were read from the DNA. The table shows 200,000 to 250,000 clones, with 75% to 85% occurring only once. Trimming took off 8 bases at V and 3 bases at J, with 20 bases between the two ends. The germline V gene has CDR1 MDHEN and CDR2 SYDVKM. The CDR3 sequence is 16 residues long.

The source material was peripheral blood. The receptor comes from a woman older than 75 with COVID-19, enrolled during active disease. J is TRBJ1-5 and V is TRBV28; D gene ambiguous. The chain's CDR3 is CASGGPLGRSNQPQHF. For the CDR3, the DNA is TGTGCCAGCGGAGGGCCTCTAGGAAGGTCCAATCAGCCCCAGCATTTT. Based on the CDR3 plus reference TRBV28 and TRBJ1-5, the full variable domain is DVKVTQSSRYLVKRTGEKVFLECVQDMDHENMFWYRQDPGLGLRLIYFSYDVKMKEKGDIPEGYSVSREKKERFSLILESASTNQTSMYLCASGGPLGRSNQPQHFGDGTRLSIL.